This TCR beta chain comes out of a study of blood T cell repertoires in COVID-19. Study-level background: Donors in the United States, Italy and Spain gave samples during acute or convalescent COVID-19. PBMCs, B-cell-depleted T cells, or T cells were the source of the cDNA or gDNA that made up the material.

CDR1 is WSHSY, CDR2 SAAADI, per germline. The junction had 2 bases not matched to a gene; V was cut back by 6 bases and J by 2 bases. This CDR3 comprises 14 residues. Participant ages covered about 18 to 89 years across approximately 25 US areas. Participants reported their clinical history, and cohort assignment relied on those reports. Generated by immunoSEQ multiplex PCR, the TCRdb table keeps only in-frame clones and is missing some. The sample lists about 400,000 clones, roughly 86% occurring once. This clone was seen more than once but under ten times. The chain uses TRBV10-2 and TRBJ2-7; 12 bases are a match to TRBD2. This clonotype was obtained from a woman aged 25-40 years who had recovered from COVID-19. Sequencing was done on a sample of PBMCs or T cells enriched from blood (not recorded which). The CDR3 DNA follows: TGCGCCAGCAGCCGGACTAGCGGGACCTACGAGCAGTACTTC. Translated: CASSRTSGTYEQYF.